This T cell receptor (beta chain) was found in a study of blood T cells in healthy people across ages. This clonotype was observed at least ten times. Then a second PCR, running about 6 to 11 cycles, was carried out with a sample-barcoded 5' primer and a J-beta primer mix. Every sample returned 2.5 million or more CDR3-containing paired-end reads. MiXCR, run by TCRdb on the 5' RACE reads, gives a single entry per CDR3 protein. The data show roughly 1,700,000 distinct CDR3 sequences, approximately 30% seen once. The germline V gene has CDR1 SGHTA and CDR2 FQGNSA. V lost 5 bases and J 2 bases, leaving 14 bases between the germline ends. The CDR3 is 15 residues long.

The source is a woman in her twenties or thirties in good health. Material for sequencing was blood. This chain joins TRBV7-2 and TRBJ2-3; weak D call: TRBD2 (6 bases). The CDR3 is CASSPAQRATDTQYF. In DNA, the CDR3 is TGTGCCAGCAGCCCAGCGCAGCGGGCCACAGATACGCAGTATTTT.